The clone carrying this TCR beta chain has just a few counts. These data are taken from a study of blood T cells in healthy people across ages. V was shortened by 0 bases and J by 5 bases, with 5 bases between the two germline ends. Looked up from germline, CDR1 is MNHEY and CDR2 is SVGAGI. The CDR3 sequence is 13 residues long. Primers used in a second PCR of about 7 to 12 cycles were a sample-barcoded 5' primer and a J-beta primer mix. TCRdb analysed the 5' RACE reads with MiXCR anew, one entry per CDR3 protein. The sample includes 650,000 to 800,000 distinct CDR3 sequences, about 42% of them seen just once.

The TCR originated in a man in his 60s in good health. The rearrangement joins TRBV6-5 to TRBJ2-1; D remains ambiguous. Source material: blood. For the CDR3, the DNA is TGTGCCAGCAGTTACTCTGGCGACAATGAGCAGTTCTTC. Its protein is CASSYSGDNEQFF.